The entry below gives a single T cell receptor (beta chain) sequence along with its context. CDR3 length: 15 residues. Germline V gene data show CDR1 as MNHEY and CDR2 as SMNVEV (reference sequence). V lost 2 bases and J lost 0, with 10 bases in between. The data were produced by immunoSEQ multiplex PCR, yet TCRdb's version contains in-frame clones alone and is incomplete. The data show about 53,000 clones, with 85% to 90% seen just once and 11% held by the top ten. This sample stems from a study of OX40 agonist ivuxolimab in advanced cancers. At the level of the study: The dose-escalation cohort had hepatocellular carcinoma, melanoma, renal cell or head and neck cancer. Partial responses were achieved by three patients, one with hepatocellular carcinoma and two with cutaneous melanoma.

The TCR comes from an adult with an advanced solid tumor such as melanoma, head and neck, liver or kidney cancer. V is TRBV27 and J is TRBJ2-5; the D is unclear. The sample was CD4+ or CD8+ T cells sorted from blood, taken in a trial of the OX40 agonist ivuxolimab. In DNA form, the CDR3 reads TGTGCCAGCAGTTTAGGGCAGACCTACCAAGAGACCCAGTACTTC. Protein: CASSLGQTYQETQYF.